What follows is one TCR beta chain and its context. Antigen specificity is unknown. All three twin pairs grew up together with likely shared infections and vaccines. TCR cDNA libraries were made from RNA using a previously described, modified protocol. TCRdb analysed the 5' RACE reads with MiXCR anew, one entry per CDR3 protein. This sample has a few hundred thousand distinct CDR3 sequences, with more than 25% found just once. The data belong to a study of identical twins' blood T cells. V was cut by 5 bases and J by 9 bases, with 10 bases left in between. This CDR3 has 11 amino acids. Looked up from germline, CDR1 is WNHNN and CDR2 is SYGVQD (reference sequence). General study points: V gene usage reportedly matched far better within twin pairs than unrelated donors.

This TCR was sampled from a woman aged 18 to 50 in good health. The source material was PBMCs. The gene calls are TRBV10-1 and TRBJ1-1, with D possibly being TRBD1 (5 bases). The CDR3 nucleotides are TGCGCCAGCAGTTCGGGGCTTCAAGCTTTCTTT. This translates into CASSSGLQAFF.